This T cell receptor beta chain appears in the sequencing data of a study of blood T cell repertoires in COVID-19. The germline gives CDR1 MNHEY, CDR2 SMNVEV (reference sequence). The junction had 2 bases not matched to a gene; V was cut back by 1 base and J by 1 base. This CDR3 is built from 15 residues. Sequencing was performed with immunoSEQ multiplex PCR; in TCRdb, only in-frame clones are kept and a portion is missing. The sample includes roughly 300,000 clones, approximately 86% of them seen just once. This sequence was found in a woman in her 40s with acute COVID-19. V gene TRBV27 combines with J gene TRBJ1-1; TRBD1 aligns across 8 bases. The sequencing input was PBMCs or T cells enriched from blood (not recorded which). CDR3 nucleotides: TGTGCCAGCAGTTTATGGCAGGGGGCGAACACTGAAGCTTTCTTT. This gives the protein CASSLWQGANTEAFF.